This note documents a single TCR beta chain sequence. 60 Vbeta and 13 Jbeta primers were used in PCR. TCRdb's table, derived via immunoSEQ multiplex PCR, lists solely in-frame clones and lacks some. The sample shows fewer than 200,000 clones, under 70% of them seen only once. V lost 4 bases and J 3 bases, leaving 13 bases between the germline ends. The CDR3 is 14 amino acids. The germline V gene has CDR1 ENHRY and CDR2 SYGVKD. These data originate in a study of cytomegalovirus exposure and HLA in healthy donors. The V gene is TRBV10-3, the J gene TRBJ2-7, with D possibly TRBD1 on 6 matching bases. Source material: PBMCs. The sequence came from a woman aged 40-49 years in good health and CMV-seropositive. The CDR3 sequence: CAISGGQGLYEQYF. The CDR3 region has the DNA TGTGCCATCAGTGGAGGTCAGGGGCTCTACGAGCAGTACTTC.